The source of this T cell receptor beta chain is a study of cytomegalovirus exposure and HLA in healthy donors. CDR1 and CDR2 (germline): SGHRS, YFSETQ. The CDR3 loop spans 15 amino acids. Trimming cost V 4 bases and J 3 bases, with 14 bases left between them. PCR used 60 Vbeta primers and 13 Jbeta primers. The method was immunoSEQ multiplex PCR; TCRdb's version includes in-frame clones alone and lacks a portion of them. The data show 100,000 to 150,000 clones, with approximately 85% seen just once and roughly 1.7% held by the top ten. Overall study results and limits: The investigators catalogued 150 to 200 TCR beta chains as cytomegalovirus-associated. As a later analysis revealed, most CMV-associated TCR beta chains appeared HLA-restricted. The authors later linked a missense DCLRE1C variant to TCR beta V- and J-gene trimming.

A note on this clone: The antigen remains unidentified.

The TCR originated in a boy aged 5-17 years in good health and CMV-seronegative. Material: PBMCs. The gene calls are TRBV5-1 and TRBJ2-1; weak D call: TRBD2 (8 bases). The DNA for the CDR3 is TGCGCCAGCAGCCCGGGGGGGGACAGCTACAATGAGCAGTTCTTC. This sequence encodes CASSPGGDSYNEQFF.